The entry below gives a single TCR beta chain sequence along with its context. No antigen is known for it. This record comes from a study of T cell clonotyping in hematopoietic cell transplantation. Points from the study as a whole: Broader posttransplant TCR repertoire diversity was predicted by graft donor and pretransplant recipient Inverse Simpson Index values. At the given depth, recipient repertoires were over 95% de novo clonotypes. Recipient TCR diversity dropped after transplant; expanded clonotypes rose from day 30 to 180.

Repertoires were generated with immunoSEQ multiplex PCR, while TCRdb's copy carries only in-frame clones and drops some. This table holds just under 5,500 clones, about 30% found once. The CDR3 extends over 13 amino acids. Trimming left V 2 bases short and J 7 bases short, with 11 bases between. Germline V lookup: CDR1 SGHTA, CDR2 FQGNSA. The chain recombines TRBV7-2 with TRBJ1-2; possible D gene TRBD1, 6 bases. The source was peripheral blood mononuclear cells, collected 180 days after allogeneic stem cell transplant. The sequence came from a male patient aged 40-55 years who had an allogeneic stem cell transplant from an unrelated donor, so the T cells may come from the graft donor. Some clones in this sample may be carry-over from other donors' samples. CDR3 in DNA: TGTGCCAGCAGCTTACAGGGGTCTCCTGGCTACACCTTC. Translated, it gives CASSLQGSPGYTF.